These T cell receptor beta chains were read from a single sample in a study of blood T cell repertoires in COVID-19. The method was immunoSEQ multiplex PCR; TCRdb's version includes in-frame clones alone and lacks a portion of them. Among 250,000 to 300,000 clones listed, almost 90% were seen once. The material sequenced was peripheral blood. The receptors were sampled from a woman aged 25 to 39 with COVID-19, enrolled during active disease. Each CDR3 is given with its conserved first and last residue. Fields, in order: V gene, D gene, clone size, J gene, CDR3 protein, CDR3 DNA. D genes are given only for firm matches. Only part of the rows carry a size: once, few, many, or a class if the clone is expanded.

>TRBV24-1|NA|once|TRBJ2-7
CATPIGSLYEQYF
TGTGCCACCCCTATAGGGAGCTTATACGAGCAGTACTTC
>TRBV27|NA|once|TRBJ2-7
CASSTSGLPYEQYF
NA
>TRBV28|NA|NA|TRBJ2-7
CASSPPGAPSYEQYF
TGTGCCAGCAGCCCCCCAGGGGCGCCCTCCTACGAGCAGTACTTC
>TRBV6-2/TRBV6-3|NA|few|TRBJ2-1
CASSYSLRYEQFF
TGTGCCAGCAGTTACTCTCTTCGGTATGAGCAGTTCTTC
>TRBV18|NA|NA|TRBJ2-3
CASSPRASTDTQYF
TGTGCCAGCTCACCACGGGCGAGCACAGATACGCAGTATTTT
>TRBV10-2|TRBD2|NA|TRBJ2-1
CASGRREGLDEQFF
TGCGCCAGCGGGAGGCGGGAGGGCTTAGATGAGCAGTTCTTC
>TRBV28|NA|NA|TRBJ2-1
CASSLLRVSSYNEQFF
TGTGCCAGCAGTTTATTGCGGGTCAGCTCCTACAATGAGCAGTTCTTC
>TRBV5-5|TRBD1|NA|TRBJ1-5
CASSSGQHNQPQHF
TGTGCCAGCAGCTCGGGACAGCACAATCAGCCCCAGCATTTT
>TRBV7-8|TRBD2|NA|TRBJ2-1
CASSLASGRLNEQFF
TGTGCCAGCAGCCTAGCTAGCGGGCGGCTCAATGAGCAGTTCTTC
>TRBV9|NA|NA|TRBJ2-2
CASSVIVSPNTGELFF
TGTGCCAGCAGCGTAATAGTATCCCCCAACACCGGGGAGCTGTTTTTT
>TRBV4-3|NA|NA|TRBJ1-3
CASSQEGGRSGNTIYF
TGCGCCAGCAGCCAAGAGGGGGGGCGCTCTGGAAACACCATATATTTT
>TRBV3-1/TRBV3-2|TRBD2|NA|TRBJ2-7
CASSQDSVAGNSYEQYF
TGTGCCAGCAGCCAAGATTCGGTAGCGGGAAACTCCTACGAGCAGTACTTC
>TRBV11-2|TRBD1|NA|TRBJ1-4
CASRRTGRGEKLFF
TGTGCCAGCAGACGGACAGGGCGTGGGGAAAAACTGTTTTTT
>TRBV5-1|TRBD2|NA|TRBJ2-1
CASSFGTSFTQWGEQFF
TGCGCCAGCAGCTTCGGGACTAGCTTCACCCAATGGGGGGAGCAGTTCTTC
>TRBV3-1/TRBV3-2|NA|once|TRBJ1-5
CASSRTWSTDQPQHF
TGTGCCAGCAGCAGAACCTGGAGTACTGATCAGCCCCAGCATTTT
>TRBV6-6|NA|NA|TRBJ1-1
CASSQRTENTEAFF
TGTGCCAGCAGCCAACGGACAGAGAACACTGAAGCTTTCTTT
>TRBV5-6|TRBD2|NA|TRBJ2-5
CASSWGLAGVPQETQYF
TGTGCCAGCAGCTGGGGACTAGCGGGAGTACCCCAAGAGACCCAGTACTTC
>TRBV2|NA|NA|TRBJ1-2
CASSESAWGGLVGDYTF
TGTGCCAGCAGTGAGTCGGCCTGGGGGGGCCTAGTAGGTGACTACACCTTC
>TRBV9|TRBD1|NA|TRBJ2-7
CASSAAGTATYEQYF
TGTGCCAGCAGCGCGGCCGGGACAGCGACCTACGAGCAGTACTTC
>TRBV28|TRBD1|NA|TRBJ1-5
CASSLWGGQGHQPQHF
TGTGCCAGCAGTTTATGGGGGGGACAGGGCCATCAGCCCCAGCATTTT
>TRBV28|NA|NA|TRBJ2-7
CASRTAYEQYF
TGTGCCAGCAGAACAGCCTACGAGCAGTACTTC
>TRBV7-2|NA|NA|TRBJ1-1
CASSLGGPSAEAFF
TGTGCCAGCAGCTTAGGGGGGCCCTCAGCTGAAGCTTTCTTT
>TRBV6-6|NA|NA|TRBJ1-1
CASRQGGAEAFF
TGTGCCAGCAGGCAGGGTGGGGCTGAAGCTTTCTTT
>TRBV9|NA|NA|TRBJ2-1
CASSVVLASYSSYNEQFF
TGTGCCAGCAGCGTAGTCCTAGCGTCTTATAGCTCCTACAATGAGCAGTTCTTC
>TRBV5-1|TRBD2|NA|TRBJ2-1
CASSFLLAGNEQFF
TGCGCCAGCAGCTTCCTACTAGCGGGGAATGAGCAGTTCTTC
>TRBV18|TRBD1|NA|TRBJ2-7
CASSQDPRGLGEQYF
TGTGCCAGCTCACAGGATCCCAGGGGGCTTGGCGAGCAGTACTTC
>TRBV2|NA|NA|TRBJ1-1
CASKTYMNTEAFF
TGTGCCAGCAAGACATACATGAACACTGAAGCTTTCTTT
>TRBV27|NA|NA|TRBJ1-2
CASSLTPAREYGYTF
TGTGCCAGCAGTTTAACCCCCGCCAGGGAATATGGCTACACCTTC
>TRBV5-1|NA|NA|TRBJ2-7
CASSLVSGLEQYF
TGCGCCAGCAGCTTGGTATCTGGGCTTGAGCAGTACTTC
>TRBV28|TRBD1|NA|TRBJ1-2
CASSTQGAPPGYTF
TGTGCCAGCAGTACACAGGGGGCCCCCCCCGGCTACACCTTC
>TRBV6-5|TRBD1|once|TRBJ2-7
CASRADRKTYEQYF
TGTGCCAGCAGGGCGGACAGGAAAACTTACGAGCAGTACTTC
>TRBV6-6|NA|NA|TRBJ1-5
CASTGASQPQHF
TGTGCCAGCACAGGGGCCAGTCAGCCCCAGCATTTT
>TRBV27|NA|NA|TRBJ2-5
CASSLLPYQETQYF
TGTGCCAGCAGTTTACTCCCTTATCAAGAGACCCAGTACTTC
>TRBV18|NA|NA|TRBJ1-1
CASSPQGDTEAFF
TGTGCCAGCTCACCACAAGGGGACACTGAAGCTTTCTTT
>TRBV6-5|NA|NA|TRBJ1-1
CASSYERDTEAFF
TGTGCCAGCAGTTACGAGCGGGACACTGAAGCTTTCTTT
>TRBV2|TRBD2|few|TRBJ2-5
CASSEVPSGSLPGTQYF
TGTGCCAGCAGTGAGGTTCCTAGCGGGAGCCTACCAGGGACCCAGTACTTC
>TRBV11-2|TRBD2|NA|TRBJ2-7
CASSPTGGPYEQYF
TGTGCCAGCAGCCCTACGGGAGGGCCATACGAGCAGTACTTC
>TRBV2|NA|NA|TRBJ2-3
CASRLAGTLTTDTQYF
TGTGCCAGCAGACTGGCCGGGACTCTTACCACAGATACGCAGTATTTT
>TRBV7-2|NA|NA|TRBJ1-1
CASSLMGGRAEAFF
TGTGCCAGCAGCTTAATGGGCGGGCGGGCTGAAGCTTTCTTT
>TRBV7-9|NA|NA|TRBJ1-5
CASSLEGSHQPQHF
TGTGCCAGCAGCTTAGAGGGGTCTCATCAGCCCCAGCATTTT
>TRBV11-2|NA|NA|TRBJ2-1
CASSRVYEQFF
TGTGCCAGCAGCCGGGTGTATGAGCAGTTCTTC
>TRBV29-1|TRBD2|few|TRBJ2-7
CSVGLAGGYEQYF
TGCAGCGTTGGACTAGCGGGAGGCTACGAGCAGTACTTC
>TRBV10-3|NA|NA|TRBJ2-7
CATKGEGSYEQYF
TGTGCCACTAAGGGAGAAGGTTCCTACGAGCAGTACTTC